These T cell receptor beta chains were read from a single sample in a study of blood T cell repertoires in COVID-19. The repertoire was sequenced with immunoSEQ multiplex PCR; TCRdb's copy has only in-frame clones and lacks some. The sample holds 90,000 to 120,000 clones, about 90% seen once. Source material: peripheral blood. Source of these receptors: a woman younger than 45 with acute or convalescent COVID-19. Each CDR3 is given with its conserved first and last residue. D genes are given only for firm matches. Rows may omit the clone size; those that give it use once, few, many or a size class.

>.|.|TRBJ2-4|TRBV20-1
TGCAGTGCTAGTGGGGCGGGTTTCGCCAAAAACATTCAGTACTTC
CSASGAGFAKNIQYF
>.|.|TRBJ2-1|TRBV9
TGTGCCAGCAGCGATGGGACTGCTCACAATGAGCAGTTCTTC
CASSDGTAHNEQFF
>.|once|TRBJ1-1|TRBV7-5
TGTGCCAGAAGCTCTGAGAGGGCAGGAGCTTTCTTT
CARSSERAGAFF
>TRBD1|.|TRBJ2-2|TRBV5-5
TGTGCCAGCAGCCAGGGGACAGCAAGACCCGACATCGGGGAGCTGTTTTTT
CASSQGTARPDIGELFF
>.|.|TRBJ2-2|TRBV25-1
TGTGCCAGCAGTGAATGGGGAGCTGGGAATTCGGCCGGGGAGCTGTTTTTT
CASSEWGAGNSAGELFF
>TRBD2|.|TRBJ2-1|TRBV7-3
TGTGCCAGCAGCCACGGACTAGCGGGTGGTGAGCAGTTCTTC
CASSHGLAGGEQFF
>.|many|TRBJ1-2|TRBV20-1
TGCAGTGCTAGTCATCTGAGCTATGGCTACACCTTC
CSASHLSYGYTF
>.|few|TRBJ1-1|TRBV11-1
TGTGCCAGCAGCTTAGAAGGGGCGGAAGCTTTCTTT
CASSLEGAEAFF
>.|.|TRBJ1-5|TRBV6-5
TGTGCCAGCAGTTGGAGCACAGGGCCTGCCAATCAGCCCCAGCATTTT
CASSWSTGPANQPQHF
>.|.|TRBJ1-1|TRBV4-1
TGCGCCTCCCGTGGAGGGCTAAAGGGCACTGAAGCTTTCTTT
CASRGGLKGTEAFF
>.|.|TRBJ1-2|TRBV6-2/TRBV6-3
TGTGCCAGCAGCCGACCTAACAGGGAGAATGGCTACACCTTC
CASSRPNRENGYTF
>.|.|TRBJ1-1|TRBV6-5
TGTGCCAGCAGGATGGGAGTGGACACTGAAGCTTTCTTT
CASRMGVDTEAFF
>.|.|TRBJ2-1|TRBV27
TGTGCCAGCAGCCTAAGTGCCTACAATGAGCAGTTCTTC
CASSLSAYNEQFF
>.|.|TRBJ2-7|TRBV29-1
TGCAGCGTTGAGCCCTGGGACATTAGGTTGGACGAGCAGTACTTC
CSVEPWDIRLDEQYF
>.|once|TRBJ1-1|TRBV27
TGTGCCAGCAGTTATCTAGGGGCGAACACTGAAGCTTTCTTT
CASSYLGANTEAFF
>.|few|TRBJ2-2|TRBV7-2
TGTGCCAGCAGCATATTAGCGGTAGAGCTGTTTTTT
CASSILAVELFF
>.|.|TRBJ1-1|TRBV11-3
TGTGCCAGCAGCCAAACAGTTAACACTGAAGCTTTCTTT
CASSQTVNTEAFF
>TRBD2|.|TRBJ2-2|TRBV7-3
TGTGCCAGCAGCTCCCGTAGCGGGGCGAACACCGGGGAGCTGTTTTTT
CASSSRSGANTGELFF
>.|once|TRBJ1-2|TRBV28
TGTGCCAGCAGACTGAGCTATGGCTACACCTTC
CASRLSYGYTF
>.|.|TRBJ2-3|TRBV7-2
TGTGCCAGCAGCTTAGTAGCGCCCCGGGAGGATACGCAGTATTTT
CASSLVAPREDTQYF
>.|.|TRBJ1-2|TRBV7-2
TGTGCCAGCAGCTTACCACCAGAGCGCTATGGCTACACCTTC
CASSLPPERYGYTF
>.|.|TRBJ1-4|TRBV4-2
TGTGCCAGCAGCCAACAGGGGTCTAATGAAAAACTGTTTTTT
CASSQQGSNEKLFF
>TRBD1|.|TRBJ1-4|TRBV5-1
TGCGCCAGCAGCTTCGGAGGGGGCGGAGAAAAACTGTTTTTT
CASSFGGGGEKLFF
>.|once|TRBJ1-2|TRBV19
TGTGCCAGTAGTATCGTCTCGGCGGATGGCTACACCTTC
CASSIVSADGYTF
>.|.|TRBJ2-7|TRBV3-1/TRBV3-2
TGTGCCAGCAGCCAAGCGGCGGGTCGGAACTACGAGCAGTACTTC
CASSQAAGRNYEQYF
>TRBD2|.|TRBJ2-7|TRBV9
TGTGCCAGCAGCGTAGGGCTAGCGGAAACCTACGAGCAGTACTTC
CASSVGLAETYEQYF
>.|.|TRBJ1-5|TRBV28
TGTGCCAGCAGTCAATCGACAGGTACTATCCAGCCCCAGCATTTT
CASSQSTGTIQPQHF
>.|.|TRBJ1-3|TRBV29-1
TGCAGCGTAGACGCAGGGAACGTAGCTGGAAACACCATATATTTT
CSVDAGNVAGNTIYF
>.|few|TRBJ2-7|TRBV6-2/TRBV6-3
TGTGCCAGCAGTTACGGGACTGCTCCGGGCGAGCAGTACTTC
CASSYGTAPGEQYF
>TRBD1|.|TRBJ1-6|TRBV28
TGTGCCAGCAGTTTACCCCGGACAGGGGGTAATTCACCCCTCCACTTT
CASSLPRTGGNSPLHF
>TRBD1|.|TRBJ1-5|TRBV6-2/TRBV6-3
TGTGCCAGCAGTTACGGACAGGGCGGCAATCAGCCCCAGCATTTT
CASSYGQGGNQPQHF
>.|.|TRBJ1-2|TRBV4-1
TGCGCCAGCAGCCAAGATCCCACCAGAAACTATGGCTACACCTTC
CASSQDPTRNYGYTF
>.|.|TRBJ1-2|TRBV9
TGTGCCAGCAGCGTTAGCCCCCACCAGTCTAACTATGGCTACACCTTC
CASSVSPHQSNYGYTF
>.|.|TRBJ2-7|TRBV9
TGTGCCAGCAGCGTAGGGAGCGACTCCTACGAGCAGTACTTC
CASSVGSDSYEQYF
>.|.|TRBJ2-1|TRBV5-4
TGTGCCAGCAGCTTAGAACACAACTACAATGAGCAGTTCTTC
CASSLEHNYNEQFF
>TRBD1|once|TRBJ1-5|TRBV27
TGTGCCAGCGAACCGGGACAGGGGTATCAGCCCCAGCATTTT
CASEPGQGYQPQHF
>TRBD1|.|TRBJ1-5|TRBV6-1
TGTGCCAGCAGTGATCGACAGGGGCGAAATCAGCCCCAGCATTTT
CASSDRQGRNQPQHF
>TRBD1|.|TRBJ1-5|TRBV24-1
TGTGCCACCAGTGGGAGCAGGGGGCTCGGGAAGGGCCAGCATTTT
CATSGSRGLGKGQHF
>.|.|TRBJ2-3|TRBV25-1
TGTGCCAGCAGTGAATTTTCTCTCACAGATACGCAGTATTTT
CASSEFSLTDTQYF
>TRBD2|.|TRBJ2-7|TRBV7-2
TGTGCCAGCAGCTTAGACCGGGGGGGGGAGCAGTACTTC
CASSLDRGGEQYF
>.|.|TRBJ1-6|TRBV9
TGTGCCAGCAGCGTAGAACAGGGAAGGGATTCACCCCTCCACTTT
CASSVEQGRDSPLHF
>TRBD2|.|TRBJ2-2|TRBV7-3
TGTGCCAGCAGCTCACTTAGCGGGGCGGTTCCCGGGGAGCTGTTTTTT
CASSSLSGAVPGELFF
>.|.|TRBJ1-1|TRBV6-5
TGTGCCAGCAGTTTCCAGGCGGGCCGAACTGAAGCTTTCTTT
CASSFQAGRTEAFF
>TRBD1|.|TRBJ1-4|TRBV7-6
TGTGCCAGCAGACCAACAGGGGCCGGGGGTGAAAAACTGTTTTTT
CASRPTGAGGEKLFF
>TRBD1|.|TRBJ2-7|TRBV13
TGTGCCAGCAGCCCCCGAGGACAGGGGTACTACGAGCAGTACTTC
CASSPRGQGYYEQYF
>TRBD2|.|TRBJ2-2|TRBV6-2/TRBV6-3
TGTGCCAGCAGCCGGACTAGCGGGGGGAACACCGGGGAGCTGTTTTTT
CASSRTSGGNTGELFF
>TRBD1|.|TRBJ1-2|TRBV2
TGTGCCAGCAGTGAATGGGGACAGGGCCTCTATGGCTACACCTTC
CASSEWGQGLYGYTF
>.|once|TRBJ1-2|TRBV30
TGTGCCTGGAGGCGGGATGGCTACACCTTC
CAWRRDGYTF
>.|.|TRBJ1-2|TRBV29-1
TGCAGCGTTGCAGGGAACTACTATGGCTACACCTTC
CSVAGNYYGYTF
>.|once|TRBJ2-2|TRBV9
TGTGCCAGCAAGCGGGACACCGGGGAGCTGTTTTTT
CASKRDTGELFF
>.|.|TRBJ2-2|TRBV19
TGTGCCAGTAGTACAACAGGGTCCGGGGAGCTGTTTTTT
CASSTTGSGELFF
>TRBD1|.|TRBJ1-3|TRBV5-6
TGTGCCAGCAGCTTGGGGGACAGACGTTCTGGAAACACCATATATTTT
CASSLGDRRSGNTIYF
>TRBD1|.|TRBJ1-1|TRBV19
TGTGCCAGTAGTACCCACAGGGGACTGAACACTGAAGCTTTCTTT
CASSTHRGLNTEAFF
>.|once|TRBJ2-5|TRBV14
TGTGCCAGCAGCCAAGTACCGAGCCCGACGGGGACCCAGTACTTC
CASSQVPSPTGTQYF
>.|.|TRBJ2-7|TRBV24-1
TGTGCCACCAGTGATAGTATAGTTCCCTACGAGCAGTACTTC
CATSDSIVPYEQYF